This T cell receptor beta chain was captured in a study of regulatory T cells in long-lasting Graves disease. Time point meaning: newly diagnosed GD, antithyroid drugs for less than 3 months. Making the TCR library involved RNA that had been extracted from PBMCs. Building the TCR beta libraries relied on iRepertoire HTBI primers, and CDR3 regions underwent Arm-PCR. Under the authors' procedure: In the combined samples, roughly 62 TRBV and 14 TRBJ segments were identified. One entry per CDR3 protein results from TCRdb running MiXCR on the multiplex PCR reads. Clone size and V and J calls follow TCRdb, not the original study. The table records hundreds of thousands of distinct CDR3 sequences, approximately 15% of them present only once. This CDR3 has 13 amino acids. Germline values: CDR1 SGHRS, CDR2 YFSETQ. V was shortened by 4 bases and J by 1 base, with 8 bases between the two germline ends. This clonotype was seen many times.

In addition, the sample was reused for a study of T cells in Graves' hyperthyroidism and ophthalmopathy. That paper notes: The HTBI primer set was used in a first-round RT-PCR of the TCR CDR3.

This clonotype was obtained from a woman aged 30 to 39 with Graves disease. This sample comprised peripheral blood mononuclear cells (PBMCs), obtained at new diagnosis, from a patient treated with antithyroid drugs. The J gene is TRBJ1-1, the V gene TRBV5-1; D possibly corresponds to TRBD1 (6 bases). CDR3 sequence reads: CASSQGSNTEAFF. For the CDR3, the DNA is TGCGCCAGCAGCCAGGGGTCGAACACTGAAGCTTTCTTT.